Listed below are T cell receptor beta chains from one sample, sequenced in a study of T cells after yellow fever vaccination. TCRdb processed the 5' RACE reads anew with MiXCR; each CDR3 protein has one entry. The sample records under 55,000 distinct CDR3 sequences, approximately 7% being singletons. Sequencing was performed on CD8+ T cells not binding an NS4B(214-222) dextramer, sorted from PBMCs, taken roughly 47 days after the first yellow fever vaccination. Receptor source: a man aged 18-30 years who received the YFV17D yellow fever vaccine. Both conserved end residues are part of each CDR3. The D gene is left open where the match is weak. Only some rows state a clone size, as once, few, many or a class for expanded clones.

D: -; J: TRBJ1-5; size: many; V: TRBV20-1; DNA: TGCAGTGCTAGAGGGGGGGGGTGGATAGGCAATCAGCCCCAGCATTTT; CDR3: CSARGGGWIGNQPQHF
D: -; J: TRBJ1-5; size: many; V: TRBV5-1; DNA: TGCGCCAGCAGCCCAGCAGGGGTCGGCGGCAATCAGCCCCAGCATTTT; CDR3: CASSPAGVGGNQPQHF
D: TRBD2; J: TRBJ2-3; size: many; V: TRBV10-3; DNA: TGTGCCATCACCGAGGGAGGGGATACGCAGTATTTT; CDR3: CAITEGGDTQYF
D: -; J: TRBJ2-5; size: few; V: TRBV18; DNA: TGTGCCAGCTCCCCGGATGGGGAGACCCAGTACTTC; CDR3: CASSPDGETQYF
D: -; J: TRBJ2-1; size: many; V: TRBV7-9; DNA: TGTGCCAGCAGCTTGCTGAGCTCCTACAATGAGCAGTTCTTC; CDR3: CASSLLSSYNEQFF
D: -; J: TRBJ1-2; size: -; V: TRBV7-9; DNA: TGTGCCAGCAGCTTAGGGGTCCGGGGCTACACCTTC; CDR3: CASSLGVRGYTF
D: -; J: TRBJ1-1; size: few; V: TRBV19; DNA: TGTGCCAGTGCTCTCGGACCGAACACTGAAGCTTTCTTT; CDR3: CASALGPNTEAFF
D: -; J: TRBJ1-2; size: -; V: TRBV6-2/TRBV6-3; DNA: TGTGCCAGCAGTTACGGCGGGGAAGGCTACACCTTC; CDR3: CASSYGGEGYTF
D: TRBD2; J: TRBJ2-3; size: -; V: TRBV7-2; DNA: TGTGCCAGCAGCTTAATAAGCGGGGGGTCCGATACGCAGTATTTT; CDR3: CASSLISGGSDTQYF
D: -; J: TRBJ2-3; size: few; V: TRBV7-7; DNA: TGTGCTAGCAGCTTACTTGGCGGAGCAGATACGCAGTATTTT; CDR3: CASSLLGGADTQYF
D: -; J: TRBJ1-1; size: few; V: TRBV12-3/TRBV12-4; DNA: TGTGCCAGCAGTTTTGCAGGGTTTTTTCGGGAAGCTTTCTTT; CDR3: CASSFAGFFREAFF
D: -; J: TRBJ2-7; size: -; V: TRBV6-1; DNA: TGTGCCAGCAAAGCCCTTCGAAGTCGTTCCTACGAGCAGTACTTC; CDR3: CASKALRSRSYEQYF
D: TRBD2; J: TRBJ2-1; size: many; V: TRBV7-2; DNA: TGTGCCAGCAGAGTACTAGCGGGGTTAGGGGATGAGCAGTTCTTC; CDR3: CASRVLAGLGDEQFF
D: -; J: TRBJ2-2; size: few; V: TRBV5-6; DNA: TGTGCCAGCAGCGGCACTAGTTCTTATACCGGGGAGCTGTTTTTT; CDR3: CASSGTSSYTGELFF
D: TRBD2; J: TRBJ2-1; size: many; V: TRBV5-1; DNA: TGCGCCAGCGCCCTGGGCGGGGGGCCTTACAATGAGCAGTTCTTC; CDR3: CASALGGGPYNEQFF
D: -; J: TRBJ2-3; size: few; V: TRBV7-2; DNA: TGTGCCAGCAGCTCGACAGTACCAGATACGCAGTATTTT; CDR3: CASSSTVPDTQYF
D: TRBD1; J: TRBJ1-6; size: many; V: TRBV7-9; DNA: TGTGCCAGCAGTACAGGGGGCTATAATTCACCCCTCCACTTT; CDR3: CASSTGGYNSPLHF
D: TRBD2; J: TRBJ2-1; size: -; V: TRBV20-1; DNA: TGCAGTGCCGTACCGGGACTAGCCTTGGATGAGCAGTTCTTC; CDR3: CSAVPGLALDEQFF
D: TRBD1; J: TRBJ1-5; size: few; V: TRBV19; DNA: TGTGCCAGTAGAGGGATCCTTACAGGGGAGCAGCCCCAGCATTTT; CDR3: CASRGILTGEQPQHF
D: -; J: TRBJ1-1; size: -; V: TRBV6-5; DNA: TGTGCCAGCAGTTACGCGGGGTTCGGGGGCACTGAAGCTTTCTTT; CDR3: CASSYAGFGGTEAFF
D: TRBD2; J: TRBJ2-5; size: -; V: TRBV4-3; DNA: TGCGACAGCAGCCAAGAACTAGCGGAAGAGACCCAGTACTTC; CDR3: CDSSQELAEETQYF
D: -; J: TRBJ1-1; size: -; V: TRBV5-4; DNA: TGTGCCAGCAGCTCGGGATCCGGGGCTGAAGCTTTCTTT; CDR3: CASSSGSGAEAFF
D: -; J: TRBJ2-2; size: few; V: TRBV6-5; DNA: TGTGCCAGCAGTTACACTTTAGCGGCGACCACCGGGGAGCTGTTTTTT; CDR3: CASSYTLAATTGELFF
D: -; J: TRBJ2-7; size: many; V: TRBV6-5; DNA: TGTGCCAGCGGATGGGGGGCCTCCTACGAGCAGTACTTC; CDR3: CASGWGASYEQYF
D: -; J: TRBJ2-5; size: many; V: TRBV6-5; DNA: TGTGCCAGCGGAGTCTTGAACCAAGAGACCCAGTACTTC; CDR3: CASGVLNQETQYF
D: TRBD1; J: TRBJ2-7; size: -; V: TRBV6-5; DNA: TGTGCCAGCAGTTACTCGTTACAGGGGTTCGAGCAGTACTTC; CDR3: CASSYSLQGFEQYF
D: -; J: TRBJ2-1; size: -; V: TRBV18; DNA: TGTGCCAGCTCTCTGGGCGTGTATGAGCAGTTCTTC; CDR3: CASSLGVYEQFF
D: -; J: TRBJ2-2; size: -; V: TRBV19; DNA: TGTGCCAGTAGTATAGTGTTGTGGGGCACCGGGGAGCTGTTTTTT; CDR3: CASSIVLWGTGELFF
D: -; J: TRBJ1-6; size: many; V: TRBV12-1; DNA: TGTGCCAGCAGCTTTTTACAGGGGACGTCACCCCTCCACTTT; CDR3: CASSFLQGTSPLHF
D: -; J: TRBJ1-1; size: many; V: TRBV4-1; DNA: TGCGCCAGCAGCCCCAGGGGTGGAGGAACTGAAGCTTTCTTT; CDR3: CASSPRGGGTEAFF
D: -; J: TRBJ2-2; size: many; V: TRBV11-2; DNA: TGTGCCAGCAGCTTATTGGGGGTTCAGTACACCGGGGAGCTGTTTTTT; CDR3: CASSLLGVQYTGELFF
D: -; J: TRBJ2-7; size: few; V: TRBV5-4; DNA: TGTGCCAGCAGCTTGGGGGGGGCTAGATCCTACGAGCAGTACTTC; CDR3: CASSLGGARSYEQYF
D: -; J: TRBJ2-5; size: many; V: TRBV6-5; DNA: TGTGCCAGCAGTTACGGAGGAGAGACCCAGTACTTC; CDR3: CASSYGGETQYF
D: -; J: TRBJ2-3; size: few; V: TRBV7-2; DNA: TGTGCCAGCAGCTTTCTCAGAGGCACAGATACGCAGTATTTT; CDR3: CASSFLRGTDTQYF
D: TRBD2; J: TRBJ2-1; size: -; V: TRBV7-3; DNA: TGTGCCAGCAGCTTAACCATGGGACTAGCGGGGGAGGGCATGGGAGATGAGCAGTTCTTC; CDR3: CASSLTMGLAGEGMGDEQFF
D: TRBD2; J: TRBJ2-5; size: many; V: TRBV24-1; DNA: TGTGCCACGCAGGGACTAGACCAAGAGACCCAGTACTTC; CDR3: CATQGLDQETQYF
D: -; J: TRBJ1-3; size: -; V: TRBV6-5; DNA: TGTGCCAGCAGTTACTCGCTTGTCAGGGCGGGAGGAAACACCATATATTTT; CDR3: CASSYSLVRAGGNTIYF